This T cell receptor (beta chain) was captured in a study of CD8 T cells in ankylosing spondylitis (dated by TCRdb to the late 2010s). General notes on the study: To find TCR variants linked to disease, the study profiled T cell receptor beta repertoires in ankylosing spondylitis patients and healthy donors. The whole study cohort included roughly 110 healthy donors and roughly 24 ankylosing spondylitis patients. Samples of peripheral blood were taken, and for ankylosing spondylitis patients, synovial fluid was collected as well. Results the study describes overall, beyond this receptor: The disease-linked clones had a CD8+ phenotype and were found at relatively low frequencies in peripheral blood. Some motif variants were previously reported in synovial fluid and blood of reactive arthritis patients, suggesting common disease-initiation mechanisms. Blood from ankylosing spondylitis patients appeared to be characterized by a TCR beta motif composed of roughly 8 highly homologous amino acid variants. The disease-linked clones were reported to be significantly enriched in matched synovial fluid samples from ankylosing spondylitis patients.

CDR1 and CDR2, looked up from the germline V gene, are MDHEN and SYDVKM. V loses 5 bases of germline sequence and J loses 2 bases, and the interval between the two ends is 15 bases. Its CDR3 holds 16 amino acids, cysteine through phenylalanine. Only the CDR3 DNA is retained, 48 bases long and in frame from the first base. On this clonotype itself: Which antigen it targets is not known. No per-base quality is available; no much larger clone lies one base away.

Sequencing used an Illumina HiSeq 2500. Quantitative 5'-RACE with molecular barcodes was used to prepare TCR beta libraries. The authors' pipeline ran thus. Disease-linked TCR variants were identified with a new computational method built on a probabilistic model of VDJ rearrangement. TCRdb reran the public reads through fastp at Q25 and MiXCR, keeping productive beta chains. Identical CDR3 protein sequences are pooled into one entry, listed with their most common genes and DNA. The V and J calls and clone size come from TCRdb's table, not from the authors' own analysis. The table for this sample lists some 140,000 distinct CDR3 sequences; 5.5% to 7.5% of them were counted only once. Around 12% of the sample goes to the ten largest clones.

The sequence came from a female donor with ankylosing spondylitis or in good health (not recorded which). The sequencing input was blood, either unsorted or a sorted T cell fraction (not recorded which). The V gene is TRBV28 and the J gene is TRBJ2-2, and the D gene may be TRBD1, 6 bases matching. Here is the DNA: TGTGCCAGCAGTCTACCCCGGACAGCAAACACCGGGGAGCTGTTTTTT. Translated, this gives CASSLPRTANTGELFF.